One and the same sample provided the 9 T cell receptor beta chains below, sequenced in a study of T-cell memory formation after mild COVID-19. TCRdb reprocessed the 5' RACE reads via MiXCR and lists one record per CDR3 protein. This sample carries about 620,000 distinct CDR3 sequences, around 17% of them seen once, and the ten largest clones take more than 10%. Source material: PBMCs or a T cell subset sorted from them (not recorded which). Receptors were obtained from an adult woman who had mild COVID-19 (a few samples of this study predate the infection). Cell type and time point are not known.

The rearrangement joins TRBV14 to TRBJ2-2; 12 bases agree with TRBD2. The V and J ends lost 0 bases and 7 bases, in that order; junction bases with no gene match: 6. The CDR3 is 17 residues long. Germline CDR1 SGHDN, CDR2 FVKESK. The CDR3 is CASSQDRTSGNDGELFF. In nucleotides, the CDR3 is TGTGCCAGCAGCCAAGATAGGACTAGCGGGAACGACGGGGAGCTGTTTTTT.

The chain carries TRBV20-1 and TRBJ2-7, with no clear D. The CDR3 is 17 residues long. The ends were cut back, 0 bases at V and 2 bases at J, with 20 bases in the middle. CDR1 and CDR2 (germline): DFQATT, SNEGSKA (reference sequence). CDR3 protein: CSARDLFGSPETYEQYF. Written as DNA, the CDR3 is TGCAGTGCTAGAGATCTTTTCGGGTCGCCCGAAACCTACGAGCAGTACTTC.

This clonotype was counted a few times. V and J are TRBV4-1 and TRBJ2-4, with 10 bases fitting TRBD1. CDR3 size: 15 residues. Germline loops: CDR1 MGHRA, CDR2 YSYEKL. The ends lost 1 base at V and 3 bases at J; junction bases unmatched: 0. Here the CDR3 DNA reads TGCGCCAGCAGCCAAGGGACAGGGGGCAAAAACATTCAGTACTTC. It translates to CASSQGTGGKNIQYF.

The chain couples TRBV19 to TRBJ2-1; maybe TRBD2 (5 bases). The CDR3 sequence is 17 residues long. V was shortened by 7 bases and J by 5 bases, with 24 bases between the two germline ends. Germline CDR1 is LNHDA and CDR2 is SQIVND (reference sequence). In nucleotides, the CDR3 is TGTGCCAGTACTAATCCTCTGTGGAGCGGTGGGGACAATGAGCAGTTCTTC. Translation: CASTNPLWSGGDNEQFF.

The V and J genes are TRBV7-9 and TRBJ2-1; 7 bases map to TRBD2. Germline CDR1 reads SEHNR; CDR2 reads FQNEAQ (reference sequence). V trimming: 1 base; J trimming: 4 bases; junction bases outside the gene matches: 7. CDR3 length: 16 residues. The CDR3 coding sequence is TGTGCCAGCAGCTTAGGGCTGGGCGGGAGTTACAATGAGCAGTTCTTC. Translation: CASSLGLGGSYNEQFF. Full variable domain (outside the CDR3, taken from reference TRBV7-9 and TRBJ2-1): DTGVSQNPRHKITKRGQNVTFRCDPISEHNRLYWYRQTLGQGPEFLTYFQNEAQLEKSRLLSDRFSAERPKGSFSTLEIQRTEQGDSAMYLCASSLGLGGSYNEQFFGPGTRLTVL.

This clonotype turned up a few times. The V call is TRBV7-9, the J call TRBJ1-1, with TRBD1 as a possible D gene (6 bases). Trimming stripped 3 bases from V and 6 bases from J, with 17 bases between. CDR3 length: 15 residues. Germline V CDR1 and CDR2: SEHNR, FQNEAQ (reference sequence). For the CDR3, the DNA is TGTGCCAGCAGCTTGGTAGGGGGTAGGGGTTCTGAAGCTTTCTTT. This encodes CASSLVGGRGSEAFF.

This chain connects TRBV20-1 to TRBJ2-3; D perhaps matches TRBD1 (5 bases). The CDR3 consists of 13 residues. Deletions cut 7 bases from V and 0 bases from J, with 11 bases between. Germline loops: CDR1 DFQATT, CDR2 SNEGSKA (reference sequence). The CDR3 sequence: CSVQGTSTDTQYF. CDR3 nucleotide sequence: TGCAGTGTGCAGGGCACTAGCACAGATACGCAGTATTTT.

The chain is built from TRBV7-9 and TRBJ1-2; D ambiguous. Germline V gene data show CDR1 as SEHNR and CDR2 as FQNEAQ (reference sequence). There are 13 residues in the CDR3. V was shortened by 5 bases and J by 2 bases, with 9 bases between the two germline ends. The CDR3 nucleotides read TGTGCCAGCAGCCCGACGGAGAACTATGGCTACACCTTC. This codes for CASSPTENYGYTF.

The chain carries TRBV28 and TRBJ2-3; a possible D gene is TRBD1 (7 bases). Germline assignment: CDR1 MDHEN and CDR2 SYDVKM. V was pared by 3 bases and J by 3 bases, with 13 bases between. The CDR3 has 15 amino acids. DNA for the CDR3: TGTGCCAGCAGTTTTGAGACAGGGAGGACAGATACGCAGTATTTT. This codes for CASSFETGRTDTQYF.